These 21 T cell receptor beta chains originate from one sample sequenced in a study of blood T cell repertoires in COVID-19. Sequenced by immunoSEQ multiplex PCR; TCRdb stores in-frame clones only, minus some. The sample includes roughly 160,000 clones, about 86% of them seen just once. The source material was peripheral blood. The receptors were sampled from a man aged 18-30 years with acute or convalescent COVID-19.

The V call is TRBV12-1, the J call TRBJ1-3; TRBD1, the table's D call, lacks a check against the DNA. TRBV12-1 is designated a pseudogene. CDR3 size: 17 residues. The CDR3 DNA sequence: TGTGCCAGCAGCCAAGGGACAGGGGAGAACTCTGGAAACACCATATATTTT. This sequence encodes CASSQGTGENSGNTIYF.

This chain uses TRBV6-1 with TRBJ2-7; TRBD2 matches at 9 bases. With V trimmed by 2 bases and J by 6 bases, 2 bases remained unmatched. This CDR3 has 13 residues. Germline loops: CDR1 MNHNS, CDR2 SASEGT. The CDR3 region has the DNA TGTGCCAGCAGTGAAATAGCGGGGGTCGAGCAGTACGTC. Translation: CASSEIAGVEQYV.

This clone was picked up a small number of times. The chain has TRBV5-5 and TRBJ1-6, with D unresolved. Trimming removed 1 base from V and 7 bases from J, with 21 bases in between. Germline V gene sequence: CDR1 SGHKS, CDR2 YYEKEE (reference sequence). CDR3 length: 18 residues. In DNA form, the CDR3 reads TGTGCCAGCAGCTTGCGTAATCTTTTGGGAGTTTCCAATTCACCCCTCCACTTT. Protein product: CASSLRNLLGVSNSPLHF.

The rearrangement uses TRBV6-4 and TRBJ1-2; tentative D call: TRBD1 (6 bases). Germline CDR1 reads MRHNA; CDR2 reads SNTAGT. The CDR3 has 14 residues. The ends were cut back, 0 bases at V and 5 bases at J, with 10 bases in the middle. CDR3 sequence (DNA): TGTGCCAGCAGTGACTCCGCAGGGGTGTATGGCTACACCTTC. Protein product: CASSDSAGVYGYTF.

The chain joins TRBV7-8 to TRBJ2-5, with 7 bases fitting TRBD2. The V and J ends lost 8 bases and 8 bases, in that order; junction bases with no gene match: 11. CDR3 length: 13 residues. Germline V lookup: CDR1 SGHVS, CDR2 FQNEAQ. CDR3 nucleotides: TGTGCCAGCTCCGACGGGGGGACTCCAACCCAGTACTTC. Protein sequence: CASSDGGTPTQYF. Variable domain in full (rest from reference TRBV7-8 and TRBJ2-5): GAGVSQSPRYKVAKRGQDVALRCDPISGHVSLFWYQQALGQGPEFLTYFQNEAQLDKSGLPSDRFFAERPEGSVSTLKIQRTQQEDSAVYLCASSDGGTPTQYFGPGTRLLVL.

The V and J genes are TRBV7-2 and TRBJ1-2; D ambiguous. The CDR3 sequence is 13 residues long. Germline V gene sequence: CDR1 SGHTA, CDR2 FQGNSA. Between the trimmed V and J ends, which lost 0 bases and 6 bases, there was a span of 8 bases. This CDR3 is CASSLAPGDGYTF. The CDR3, as DNA: TGTGCCAGCAGCTTAGCTCCTGGAGATGGCTACACCTTC.

The chain has TRBV5-5 and TRBJ2-7; maybe TRBD2 (5 bases). V lost 4 bases and J 0 bases, leaving 11 bases between the germline ends. Germline loops: CDR1 SGHKS, CDR2 YYEKEE (reference sequence). The CDR3 has 14 residues. The CDR3 nucleotides read TGTGCCAGCAGCCCTGAGGGCACCTCCTACGAGCAGTACTTC. This sequence encodes CASSPEGTSYEQYF. Drawing the rest from reference TRBV5-5 and TRBJ2-7, the complete variable domain is DAGVTQSPTHLIKTRGQQVTLRCSPISGHKSVSWYQQVLGQGPQFIFQYYEKEERGRGNFPDRFSARQFPNYSSELNVNALLLGDSALYLCASSPEGTSYEQYFGPGTRLTVT.

The V gene is TRBV29-1, the J gene TRBJ2-2; D possibly corresponds to TRBD2 (6 bases). The V and J ends lost 4 bases and 3 bases respectively, with 9 bases between them. The CDR3 extends over 13 amino acids. Germline V gives CDR1 SQVTM, CDR2 ANQGSEA. Here the CDR3 DNA reads TGCAGCGTTGTCTGGGGGGACACCGGGGAGCTGTTTTTT. Its translation is CSVVWGDTGELFF.

The chain combines TRBV13 with TRBJ2-5; weak D call: TRBD2 (5 bases). The CDR3 consists of 13 residues. In germline, CDR1 is PRHDT, CDR2 FYEKMQ (reference sequence). V was trimmed by 4 bases and J by 2 bases, leaving 8 bases between them. CDR3 DNA sequence: TGTGCCAGCAGCTGGTCGGGACAAGAGACCCAGTACTTC. As protein: CASSWSGQETQYF. The full variable domain, completed using reference TRBV13 and TRBJ2-5, is AAGVIQSPRHLIKEKRETATLKCYPIPRHDTVYWYQQGPGQDPQFLISFYEKMQSDKGSIPDRFSAQQFSDYHSELNMSSLELGDSALYFCASSWSGQETQYFGPGTRLLVL.

The rearrangement joins TRBV9 to TRBJ1-1; D may be TRBD1 (6 bases). This CDR3 spans 14 amino acids. The ends were cut back, 5 bases at V and 4 bases at J, with 15 bases in the middle. Per germline, CDR1 SGDLS and CDR2 YYNGEE. The CDR3 sequence is CASSRGGARTEAFF. CDR3 bases: TGTGCCAGCAGTCGGGGGGGCGCACGCACTGAAGCTTTCTTT.

The chain recombines TRBV9 with TRBJ1-6; 7 bases fit TRBD1. The trim removed 7 bases at V and 5 bases at J, leaving 9 bases unmatched. Germline CDR1 SGDLS, CDR2 YYNGEE. This CDR3 spans 15 amino acids. The CDR3 region is CASGSDRVDNSPLHF. The CDR3 nucleotides read TGTGCCAGCGGCTCAGACAGGGTTGATAATTCACCCCTCCACTTT.

This chain connects TRBV5-4 to TRBJ2-5; D might be TRBD2 (7 bases). Germline V gene lookup returns CDR1 SGHNT and CDR2 YYREEE (reference sequence). V was trimmed by 7 bases and J by 4 bases, leaving 20 bases between them. This CDR3 is 15 amino acids long. In DNA, the CDR3 is TGTGCCAGCTCAGGGGTTGGGGGGGCCTTAGAGACCCAGTACTTC. It codes for CASSGVGGALETQYF.

CDR3 nucleotide sequence: TGTGCCAGCAGTAAAAAACAGGGACGGGGCCTCTATGGCTACACCTTC. Translated: CASSKKQGRGLYGYTF. The chain joins TRBV7-9 to TRBJ1-2, with D tentatively TRBD1 (6 bases). The CDR3 length is 16 residues. Germline V lookup: CDR1 SEHNR, CDR2 FQNEAQ (reference sequence). V was pared by 6 bases and J by 4 bases, with 21 bases between.

This clone was found a few times. The V gene is TRBV5-1, the J gene TRBJ2-5, with 8 nucleotides matching TRBD2. The CDR3 runs to 14 residues. V lost 1 base and J lost 1; bases outside the gene matches: 0. Germline CDR1 and CDR2: SGHRS and YFSETQ. The CDR3 DNA reads as TGCGCCAGCAGCTTGACTAGCGGCCAAGAGACCCAGTACTTC. Translating gives CASSLTSGQETQYF. The variable domain in full, completed from reference TRBV5-1 and TRBJ2-5, reads KAGVTQTPRYLIKTRGQQVTLSCSPISGHRSVSWYQQTPGQGLQFLFEYFSETQRNKGNFPGRFSGRQFSNSRSEMNVSTLELGDSALYLCASSLTSGQETQYFGPGTRLLVL.

The chain links TRBV5-1 to TRBJ2-3, with 7 bases matching TRBD2. The CDR3 totals 14 residues. Germline V gene sequence: CDR1 SGHRS, CDR2 YFSETQ. V shed 2 bases and J 3 bases; nucleotides not matched to a gene: 3. The CDR3 sequence is CASSLGGGTDTQYF. CDR3 nucleotide sequence: TGCGCCAGCAGCTTAGGCGGGGGAACAGATACGCAGTATTTT. Variable domain in full (rest from reference TRBV5-1 and TRBJ2-3): KAGVTQTPRYLIKTRGQQVTLSCSPISGHRSVSWYQQTPGQGLQFLFEYFSETQRNKGNFPGRFSGRQFSNSRSEMNVSTLELGDSALYLCASSLGGGTDTQYFGPGTRLTVL.

CDR3 region: CSVRYSGGKNIQYF. The DNA of the CDR3 is TGCAGCGTTCGATATAGCGGGGGAAAAAACATTCAGTACTTC. The chain uses TRBV29-1 and TRBJ2-4; 9 bases agree with TRBD2. The V gene end was trimmed by 5 bases and the J gene end by 4 bases; junction bases not matched to a gene: 6. The CDR3 is made up of 14 amino acids. Germline V CDR1 and CDR2: SQVTM, ANQGSEA. The whole variable domain, remainder taken from reference TRBV29-1 and TRBJ2-4, is SAVISQKPSRDICQRGTSLTIQCQVDSQVTMMFWYRQQPGQSLTLIATANQGSEATYESGFVIDKFPISRPNLTFSTLTVSNMSPEDSSIYLCSVRYSGGKNIQYFGAGTRLSVL.

This clone was counted once. The chain combines TRBV12-3 or TRBV12-4 with TRBJ2-3, with D hard to call. This CDR3 has 13 amino acids. The V gene lost 8 bases and the J gene lost 0 bases, with 9 bases spanning the gap. This CDR3 reads CASLVQSTDTQYF. The CDR3 DNA reads TGTGCCAGCCTGGTGCAGAGCACAGATACGCAGTATTTT.

The gene calls are TRBV20-1 and TRBJ2-7, with a tentative D call TRBD2 (5 bases). The CDR3 length is 13 residues. V lost 5 bases and J lost 1, with 12 bases in between. Germline V gene sequence: CDR1 DFQATT, CDR2 SNEGSKA (reference sequence). The CDR3 spells CSARGLGSYEQYF. In DNA, the CDR3 is TGCAGTGCTCGTGGACTGGGTTCCTACGAGCAGTACTTC.

This CDR3 reads CASSQAGGAQETQYF. The CDR3 DNA sequence: TGTGCCAGCAGCCAAGCCGGGGGGGCCCAAGAGACCCAGTACTTC. This chain links TRBV4-2 with TRBJ2-5; 8 bases fit TRBD2. Germline V gives CDR1 LGHNA, CDR2 YNFKEQ. The CDR3 is 15 amino acids. V was clipped by 1 base and J by 1 base; unmatched bases: 2.

The gene calls are TRBV18 and TRBJ1-1; D gene ambiguous. The germline gives CDR1 KGHSH, CDR2 LQKENI. The V gene lost 2 bases and the J gene lost 5 bases, with 9 bases spanning the gap. CDR3 length: 13 amino acids. The CDR3 sequence: CASSPGQTTEAFF. In DNA form, the CDR3 reads TGTGCCAGCTCACCAGGGCAGACGACTGAAGCTTTCTTT.

This clone was found a few times. V and J are TRBV7-9 and TRBJ1-2; no reliable D call. CDR1 SEHNR and CDR2 FQNEAQ come from the germline V gene (reference sequence). V was cut by 1 base and J by 7 bases, with 7 bases left in between. This CDR3 contains 12 residues. The CDR3 sequence: CASSLGGFGYTF. CDR3 sequence (DNA): TGTGCCAGCAGCTTAGGAGGGTTTGGCTACACCTTC.